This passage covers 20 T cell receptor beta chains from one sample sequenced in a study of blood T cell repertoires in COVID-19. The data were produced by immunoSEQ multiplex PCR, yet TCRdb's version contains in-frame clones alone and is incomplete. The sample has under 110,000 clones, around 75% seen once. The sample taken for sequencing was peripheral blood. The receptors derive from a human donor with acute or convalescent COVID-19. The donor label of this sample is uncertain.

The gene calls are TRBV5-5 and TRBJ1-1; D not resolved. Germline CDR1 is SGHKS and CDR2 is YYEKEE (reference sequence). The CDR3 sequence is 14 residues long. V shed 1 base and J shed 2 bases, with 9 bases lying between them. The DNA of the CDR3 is TGTGCCAGCAGCTTGTTATCAGATAACACTGAAGCTTTCTTT. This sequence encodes CASSLLSDNTEAFF.

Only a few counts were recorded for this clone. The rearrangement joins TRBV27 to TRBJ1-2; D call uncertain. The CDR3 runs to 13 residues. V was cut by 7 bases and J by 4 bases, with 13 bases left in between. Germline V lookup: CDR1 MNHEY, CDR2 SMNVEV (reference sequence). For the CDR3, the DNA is TGTGCCAGCACCGACGGAGGTGGCTATGGCTACACCTTC. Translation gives CASTDGGGYGYTF.

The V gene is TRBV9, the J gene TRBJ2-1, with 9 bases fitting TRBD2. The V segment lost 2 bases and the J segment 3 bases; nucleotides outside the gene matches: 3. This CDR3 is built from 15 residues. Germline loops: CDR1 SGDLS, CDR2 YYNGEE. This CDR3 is CASSVGAGGYNEQFF. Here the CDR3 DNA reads TGTGCCAGCAGCGTGGGAGCGGGGGGCTACAATGAGCAGTTCTTC.

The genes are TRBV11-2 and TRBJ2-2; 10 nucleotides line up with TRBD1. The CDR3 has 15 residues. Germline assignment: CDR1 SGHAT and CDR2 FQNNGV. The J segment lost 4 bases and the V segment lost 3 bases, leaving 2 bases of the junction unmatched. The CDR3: CASSFRDRGTGELFF. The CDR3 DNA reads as TGTGCCAGCAGCTTCCGGGACAGGGGCACCGGGGAGCTGTTTTTT.

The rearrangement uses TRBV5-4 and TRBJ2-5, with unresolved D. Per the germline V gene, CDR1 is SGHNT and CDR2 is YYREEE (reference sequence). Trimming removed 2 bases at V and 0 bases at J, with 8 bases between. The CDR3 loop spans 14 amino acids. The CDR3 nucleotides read TGTGCCAGCAGCTTTCGTAACAACCAAGAGACCCAGTACTTC. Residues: CASSFRNNQETQYF.

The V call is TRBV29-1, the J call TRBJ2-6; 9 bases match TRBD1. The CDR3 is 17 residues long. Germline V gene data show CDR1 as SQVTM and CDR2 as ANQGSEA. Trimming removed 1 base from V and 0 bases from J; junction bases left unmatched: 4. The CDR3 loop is CSVEGTGAFSGANVLTF. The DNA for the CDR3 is TGCAGCGTTGAAGGGACAGGGGCCTTCTCTGGGGCCAACGTCCTGACTTTC.

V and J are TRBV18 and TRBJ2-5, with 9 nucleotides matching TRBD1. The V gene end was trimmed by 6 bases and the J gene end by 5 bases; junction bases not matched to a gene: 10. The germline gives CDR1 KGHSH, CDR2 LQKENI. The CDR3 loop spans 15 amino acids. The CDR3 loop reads CASSQDRGGRETQYF. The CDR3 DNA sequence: TGTGCCAGCTCTCAGGACAGGGGCGGAAGGGAGACCCAGTACTTC.

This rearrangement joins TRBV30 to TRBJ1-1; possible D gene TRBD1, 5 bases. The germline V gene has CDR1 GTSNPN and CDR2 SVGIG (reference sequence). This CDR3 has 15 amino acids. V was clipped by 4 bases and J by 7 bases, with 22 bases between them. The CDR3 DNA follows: TGTGCCTGGAATCCCATCCCCGGGGCCGGGGGTGAAGCTTTCTTT. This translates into CAWNPIPGAGGEAFF.

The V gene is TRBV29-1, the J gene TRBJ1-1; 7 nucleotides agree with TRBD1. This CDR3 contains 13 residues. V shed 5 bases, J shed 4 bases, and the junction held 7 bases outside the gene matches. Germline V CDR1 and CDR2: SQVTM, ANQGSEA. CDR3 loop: CSVLNRGGTEAFF. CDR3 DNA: TGCAGCGTTCTTAACAGGGGAGGCACTGAAGCTTTCTTT.

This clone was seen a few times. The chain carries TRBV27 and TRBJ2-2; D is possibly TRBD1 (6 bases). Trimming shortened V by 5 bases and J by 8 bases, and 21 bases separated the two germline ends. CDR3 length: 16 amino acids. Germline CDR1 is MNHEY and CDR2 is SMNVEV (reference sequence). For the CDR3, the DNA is TGTGCCAGCAGTCCTATCTATTTCCAGGGGCGGGGGGAGCTGTTTTTT. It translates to CASSPIYFQGRGELFF.

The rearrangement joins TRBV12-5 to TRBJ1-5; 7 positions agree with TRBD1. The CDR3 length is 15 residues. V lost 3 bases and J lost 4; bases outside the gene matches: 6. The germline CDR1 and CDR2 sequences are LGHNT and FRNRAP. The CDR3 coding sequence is TGTGCTAGTGGTTTAGGGGACAGCTTTAATCAGCCCCAGCATTTT. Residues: CASGLGDSFNQPQHF.

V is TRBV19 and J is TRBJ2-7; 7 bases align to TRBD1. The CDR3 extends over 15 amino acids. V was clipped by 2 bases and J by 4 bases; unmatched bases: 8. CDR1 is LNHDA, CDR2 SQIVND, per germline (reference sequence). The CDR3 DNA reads TGTGCCAGTAGTATACCCGGGACAGCGAATTACGAGCAGTACTTC. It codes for CASSIPGTANYEQYF.

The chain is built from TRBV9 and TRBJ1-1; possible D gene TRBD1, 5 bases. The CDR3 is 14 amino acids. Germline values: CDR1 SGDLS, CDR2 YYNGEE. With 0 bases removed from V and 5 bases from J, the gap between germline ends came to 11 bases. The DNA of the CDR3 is TGTGCCAGCAGCGTAGCTACGGGGGGGACTGAAGCTTTCTTT. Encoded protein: CASSVATGGTEAFF.

The CDR3 sequence: CASRRQGNQPQHF. The CDR3, as DNA: TGTGCCAGCAGGAGACAGGGGAATCAGCCCCAGCATTTT. The chain employs TRBV2 and TRBJ1-5; 8 bases line up with TRBD1. Germline V CDR1 and CDR2: SNHLY, FYNNEI. The CDR3 covers 13 residues. V was pared by 6 bases and J by 4 bases, with 2 bases of the junction left unmatched. The full variable domain, its missing parts supplied by reference TRBV2 and TRBJ1-5, is EPEVTQTPSHQVTQMGQEVILRCVPISNHLYFYWYRQILGQKVEFLVSFYNNEISEKSEIFDDQFSVERPDGSNFTLKIRSTKLEDSAMYFCASRRQGNQPQHFGDGTRLSIL.

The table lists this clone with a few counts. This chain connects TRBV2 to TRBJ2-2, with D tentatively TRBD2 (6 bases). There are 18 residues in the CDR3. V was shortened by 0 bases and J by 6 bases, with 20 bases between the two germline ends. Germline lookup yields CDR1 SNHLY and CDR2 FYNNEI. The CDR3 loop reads CASSEARWGGVTPGELFF. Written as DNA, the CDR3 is TGTGCCAGCAGTGAAGCTCGGTGGGGCGGGGTAACCCCCGGGGAGCTGTTTTTT.

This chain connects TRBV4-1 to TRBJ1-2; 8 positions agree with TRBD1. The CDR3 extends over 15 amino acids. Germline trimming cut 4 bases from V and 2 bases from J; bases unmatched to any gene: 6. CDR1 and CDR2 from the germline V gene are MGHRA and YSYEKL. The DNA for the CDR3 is TGCGCCAGCAGCCCAGCAGGGGGCTGGAACTATGGCTACACCTTC. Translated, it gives CASSPAGGWNYGYTF.

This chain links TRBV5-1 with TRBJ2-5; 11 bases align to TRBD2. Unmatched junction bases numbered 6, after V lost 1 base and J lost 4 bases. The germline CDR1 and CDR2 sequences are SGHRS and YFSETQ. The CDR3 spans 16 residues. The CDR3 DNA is TGCGCCAGCAGCTTGACTAGCGGGGGCGGGGTAGAGACCCAGTACTTC. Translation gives CASSLTSGGGVETQYF.

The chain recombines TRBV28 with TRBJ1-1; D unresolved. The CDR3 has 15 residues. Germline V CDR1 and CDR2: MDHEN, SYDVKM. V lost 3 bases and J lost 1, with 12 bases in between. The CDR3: CASSLEQNSNTEAFF. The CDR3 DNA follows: TGTGCCAGCAGTTTGGAACAGAACTCGAACACTGAAGCTTTCTTT.

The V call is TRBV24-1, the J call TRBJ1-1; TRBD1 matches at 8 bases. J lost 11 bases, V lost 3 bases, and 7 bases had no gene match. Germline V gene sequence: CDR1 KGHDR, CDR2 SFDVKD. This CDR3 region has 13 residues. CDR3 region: CATSDRRGLEAFF. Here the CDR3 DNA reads TGTGCCACCAGTGATCGCAGGGGGCTCGAGGCTTTCTTT.

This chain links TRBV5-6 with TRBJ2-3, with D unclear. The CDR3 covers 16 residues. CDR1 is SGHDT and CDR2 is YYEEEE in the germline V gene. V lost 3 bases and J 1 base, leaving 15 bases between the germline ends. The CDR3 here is CASSSRHNPGTDTQYF. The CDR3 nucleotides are TGTGCCAGCAGCTCTCGACACAACCCCGGCACAGATACGCAGTATTTT.